Presented here are 13 T cell receptor beta chains from one specimen sequenced in a study of T cells in Graves' hyperthyroidism and ophthalmopathy. TCR beta CDR3 regions were amplified from RNA transcripts. A first-round RT-PCR of the TCR CDR3 used the HTBI primer set. TCRdb redid the calling of the multiplex PCR reads with MiXCR, one entry per CDR3 protein. This sample has approximately 530,000 distinct CDR3 sequences, with 16% found just once. The specimen was blood. These receptors were taken from a woman in her late teens or twenties with Graves' hyperthyroidism.

This clonotype was detected only once. The chain uses TRBV25-1 and TRBJ2-3, with TRBD2 identical over 8 bases. J gave up 7 bases and V 7 bases, and 13 bases lay outside the gene matches. Per germline, CDR1 MGHDK and CDR2 SYGVNS. There are 15 residues in the CDR3. In DNA, the CDR3 is TGTGCCAGCATAGAGGGGACGGGGGGGCCCTATACGCAGTATTTT. Its translation: CASIEGTGGPYTQYF. Together with reference TRBV25-1 and TRBJ2-3, the CDR3 gives the full variable domain: EADIYQTPRYLVIGTGKKITLECSQTMGHDKMYWYQQDPGMELHLIHYSYGVNSTEKGDLSSESTVSRIRTEHFPLTLESARPSHTSQYLCASIEGTGGPYTQYFGPGTRLTVL.

The genes are TRBV7-8 and TRBJ2-7; TRBD1 matches at 10 bases. Germline V gene lookup returns CDR1 SGHVS and CDR2 FQNEAQ. This CDR3 is 15 amino acids long. V trimming: 6 bases; J trimming: 2 bases; junction bases outside the gene matches: 7. CDR3 nucleotide sequence: TGTGCCAGCAGTCGCGGGACAGGGGCACCCTACGAGCAGTACTTC. It yields the protein CASSRGTGAPYEQYF.

This rearrangement joins TRBV7-9 to TRBJ2-5; no clear D gene. V lost 1 base to trimming and J lost 3 bases, with 6 bases between them. CDR3 length equals 13 residues. Germline V gene lookup returns CDR1 SEHNR and CDR2 FQNEAQ (reference sequence). CDR3 bases: TGTGCCAGCAGCTTAGGGTCGAAAGAGACCCAGTACTTC. Its translation: CASSLGSKETQYF.

This clonotype was observed a handful of times. The chain couples TRBV6-1 to TRBJ2-3; D uncertain. CDR1 is MNHNS, CDR2 SASEGT, per germline. With 7 bases removed from V and 5 bases from J, the gap between germline ends came to 7 bases. The CDR3 extends over 11 amino acids. The CDR3 DNA is TGTGCCAGCATTATAGTAGATACGCAGTATTTT. It translates to CASIIVDTQYF.

This clonotype was detected a few times. CDR3: CASSWPKGTTLQETQYF. CDR3 sequence (DNA): TGCGCCAGCAGCTGGCCAAAGGGGACCACCTTACAAGAGACCCAGTACTTC. This chain connects TRBV5-1 to TRBJ2-5; D may be TRBD1 or TRBD2 (5 bases each). V lost 3 bases and J lost 2, with 20 bases in between. The CDR3 covers 17 residues. Germline V CDR1 and CDR2: SGHRS, YFSETQ.

This CDR3 reads CASMGASDTQYF. The CDR3 nucleotides are TGTGCCAGCATGGGGGCATCAGATACGCAGTATTTT. The V gene is TRBV12-3 or TRBV12-4, the J gene TRBJ2-3, with a possible D match to TRBD1 (6 bases). Trimming stripped 7 bases from V and 4 bases from J, with 9 bases between. The CDR3 covers 12 residues.

This clonotype was recorded at least ten times. The chain is built from TRBV20-1 and TRBJ2-7, with a tentative D call TRBD1 (7 bases). Trimming shortened V by 2 bases and J by 0 bases, and 23 bases separated the two germline ends. The CDR3 sequence is 18 residues long. Per germline, CDR1 DFQATT and CDR2 SNEGSKA (reference sequence). CDR3: CSARQGGVSTPSSYEQYF. The CDR3 DNA reads as TGCAGTGCTAGACAGGGGGGCGTATCAACCCCTAGCTCCTACGAGCAGTACTTC.

This clonotype showed up many times. The gene calls are TRBV12-3 or TRBV12-4 and TRBJ1-2; TRBD1 matches 7 bases. The CDR3 runs to 17 residues. J gave up 2 bases and V 3 bases, and 12 bases lay outside the gene matches. The CDR3 coding sequence is TGTGCCAGCAGTTTCGGGGCCAAGGGGGCAGCGAACTATGGCTACACCTTC. Protein sequence: CASSFGAKGAANYGYTF.

This clonotype occurred many times. This chain connects TRBV2 to TRBJ2-7; D tentatively fits TRBD1 or TRBD2 (5 bases each). V was trimmed by 5 bases and J by 2 bases, leaving 10 bases between them. The CDR3 extends over 13 amino acids. Germline V gene sequence: CDR1 SNHLY, CDR2 FYNNEI. The CDR3 region is CASSRDLAYEQYF. CDR3 nucleotide sequence: TGTGCCAGCAGTCGGGACCTCGCCTACGAGCAGTACTTC. Filled out from reference TRBV2 and TRBJ2-7, the complete variable domain reads EPEVTQTPSHQVTQMGQEVILRCVPISNHLYFYWYRQILGQKVEFLVSFYNNEISEKSEIFDDQFSVERPDGSNFTLKIRSTKLEDSAMYFCASSRDLAYEQYFGPGTRLTVT.

This clonotype was picked up many times. The genes are TRBV12-3 or TRBV12-4 and TRBJ1-6; 8 bases fit TRBD1. This CDR3 is 14 amino acids long. After removal of 5 bases from V and 7 bases from J, the junction contained 4 bases not matched to a gene. CDR3 amino acids: CASSPGQDNSPLHF. The CDR3 region has the DNA TGTGCCAGCAGTCCGGGACAGGACAATTCACCCCTCCACTTT.

V usage is TRBV29-1 and J usage is TRBJ1-2; 8 bases line up with TRBD1. The trim removed 7 bases at V and 6 bases at J, leaving 7 bases unmatched. The CDR3 contains 12 residues. CDR1 is SQVTM, CDR2 ANQGSEA, per germline. CDR3 protein: CSGNTGGDGYTF. The DNA of the CDR3 is TGCAGCGGGAACACAGGGGGGGATGGCTACACCTTC.

This chain joins TRBV10-3 and TRBJ2-3, with TRBD1 as a possible D gene (6 bases). V was shortened by 3 bases and J by 0 bases, with 10 bases between the two germline ends. The CDR3 loop spans 15 amino acids. The V gene's germline CDR1 is ENHRY and CDR2 SYGVKD. CDR3 sequence reads: CAISEVRGSTDTQYF. CDR3 in DNA: TGTGCCATCAGTGAAGTCAGGGGAAGCACAGATACGCAGTATTTT.

This sequence joins TRBV7-9 and TRBJ2-7, with D unresolved. The CDR3 has 14 residues. V shed 2 bases and J shed 5 bases, with 13 bases lying between them. CDR1 is SEHNR, CDR2 FQNEAQ, per germline (reference sequence). CDR3 protein: CASSLYGPSNEQYF. The CDR3 DNA is TGTGCCAGCAGCTTATATGGACCCTCGAACGAGCAGTACTTC.